One and the same sample provided the 27 T cell receptor beta chains below, sequenced in a study of cytomegalovirus exposure and HLA in healthy donors. PCR used 60 Vbeta primers and 13 Jbeta primers. The protocol was immunoSEQ multiplex PCR, while the TCRdb copy is restricted to in-frame clones and leaves out a portion. The table records 140,000 to 150,000 clones, more than 75% of them present only once. Sequencing was performed on PBMCs. These receptors all stem from a young woman in good health and CMV-seropositive.

The chain employs TRBV6-5 and TRBJ2-2; D is possibly TRBD1 (6 bases). Germline loops: CDR1 MNHEY, CDR2 SVGAGI. The CDR3 is 15 residues long. V gave up 2 bases and J gave up 5 bases, with 12 bases separating them. The CDR3 coding sequence is TGTGCCAGCAGTTACGCTCAGGGGAAGACCGGGGAGCTGTTTTTT. It translates to CASSYAQGKTGELFF.

Remarks on this clone: Different DNA sequences within this sample yield the same CDR3. This rearrangement joins TRBV5-1 to TRBJ2-1; unclear D gene. The CDR3 has 15 residues. The V end was cut by 5 bases, the J end by 0 bases, with 12 bases between. In germline, CDR1 is SGHRS, CDR2 YFSETQ. This chain's CDR3 is CASSSSYGSYNEQFF. DNA for the CDR3: TGCGCCAGCAGTAGCAGCTATGGCTCCTACAATGAGCAGTTCTTC.

The chain couples TRBV11-2 to TRBJ1-6, with D unresolved. Germline CDR1 SGHAT, CDR2 FQNNGV. V lost 0 bases, J lost 4 bases, and 4 bases lay in between. The CDR3 extends over 14 amino acids. For the CDR3, the DNA is TGTGCCAGCAGCTTAGACAGTTATAATTCACCCCTCCACTTT. It is translated as CASSLDSYNSPLHF.

The chain carries TRBV10-1 and TRBJ2-3; a weak D match, TRBD1 (6 bases). CDR1 is WNHNN and CDR2 is SYGVQD in the germline V gene (reference sequence). The V gene lost 4 bases and the J gene lost 4 bases, with 15 bases spanning the gap. CDR3 length: 15 residues. CDR3 sequence (DNA): TGCGCCAGCAGTGGGGACAATCAGATTCCAGATACGCAGTATTTT. This encodes CASSGDNQIPDTQYF.

On this clone itself: Other DNA sequences of this sample code for an identical CDR3. V is TRBV2 and J is TRBJ2-1, with 11 bases that match TRBD2. CDR1 and CDR2 (germline): SNHLY, FYNNEI. Trimming at V came to 4 bases and at J to 4 bases, leaving 0 bases not matched to a gene. The CDR3 has 14 residues. As DNA, the CDR3 is TGTGCCAGCAGTGGACTAGCGGGGTACAATGAGCAGTTCTTC. Encoded protein: CASSGLAGYNEQFF.

The chain is built from TRBV4-1 and TRBJ1-4; no firm D call. CDR3 size: 16 residues. V lost 2 bases and J 0 bases, leaving 10 bases between the germline ends. Germline V gene data show CDR1 as MGHRA and CDR2 as YSYEKL. The CDR3 region is CASSQLSQATNEKLFF. The DNA for the CDR3 is TGCGCCAGCAGCCAATTATCCCAGGCAACTAATGAAAAACTGTTTTTT.

This clone was seen just once. V and J are TRBV7-2 and TRBJ1-5; 7 nucleotides agree with TRBD1. The J segment lost 0 bases and the V segment lost 6 bases, leaving 11 bases of the junction unmatched. The germline gives CDR1 SGHTA, CDR2 FQGNSA. This CDR3 spans 17 amino acids. In nucleotides, the CDR3 is TGTGCCAGCAGTAAAGGGGACAGAGTCTATAGCAATCAGCCCCAGCATTTT. Its translation: CASSKGDRVYSNQPQHF.

In its sample, this clone was seen a few times. This chain joins TRBV6-1 and TRBJ1-4; 7 bases are shared with TRBD1. The V gene end was trimmed by 4 bases and the J gene end by 2 bases; junction bases not matched to a gene: 1. The length of the CDR3 is 14 residues. CDR1 is MNHNS, CDR2 SASEGT, per germline. DNA of the CDR3: TGTGCCAGCAGTGCGACAGGGACTAATGAAAAACTGTTTTTT. Translated, it gives CASSATGTNEKLFF.

A few counts support this clone. The chain carries TRBV7-9 and TRBJ1-6, with a tentative D call TRBD1 (6 bases). The V end was cut by 5 bases, the J end by 8 bases, with 10 bases between. This CDR3 comprises 13 residues. The germline V gene encodes CDR1 SEHNR and CDR2 FQNEAQ (reference sequence). The chain's CDR3 is CASSLHRDSPLHF. The CDR3 DNA reads TGTGCCAGCAGCCTTCACAGGGATTCACCCCTCCACTTT.

The sample holds one count of this clone. This chain connects TRBV6-1 to TRBJ2-1; TRBD1 matches 10 bases. V shed 5 bases and J 8 bases; nucleotides not matched to a gene: 6. CDR3 length equals 14 residues. Germline V CDR1 and CDR2: MNHNS, SASEGT. The CDR3 bases are TGTGCCAGCAGTTGGGACAGGGGTGGGGATGAGCAGTTCTTC. Encoded protein: CASSWDRGGDEQFF.

This clone has just one count. The chain employs TRBV6-1 and TRBJ2-3, with D perhaps TRBD1 (7 bases). This CDR3 is 12 amino acids long. Deletions cut 9 bases from V and 5 bases from J, with 12 bases between. The germline V gene encodes CDR1 MNHNS and CDR2 SASEGT. The CDR3 DNA is TGTGCCAGTAACAGGGGAGGAGATACGCAGTATTTT. Residues: CASNRGGDTQYF.

The chain is built from TRBV4-1 and TRBJ2-7; 9 positions match TRBD2. CDR1 is MGHRA, CDR2 YSYEKL, per germline. V lost 3 bases, J lost 3 bases, and 3 bases stayed unmatched. The CDR3 is 14 residues long. The DNA of the CDR3 is TGCGCCAGCAGCCAGCTAGCGGGGAGCTACGAGCAGTACTTC. Amino acids: CASSQLAGSYEQYF.

The chain uses TRBV9 and TRBJ1-3, with TRBD1 matching over 11 bases. Per the germline V gene, CDR1 is SGDLS and CDR2 is YYNGEE. CDR3 length equals 17 residues. With V trimmed by 4 bases and J by 2 bases, 8 bases remained unmatched. CDR3 sequence (DNA): TGTGCCAGCAGCCGACGGGACAGGGGGGCGACTGGAAACACCATATATTTT. It encodes CASSRRDRGATGNTIYF.

This clone showed up just a few times. The chain recombines TRBV5-4 with TRBJ2-5, with D unclear. CDR1 and CDR2 from the germline V gene are SGHNT and YYREEE (reference sequence). V shed 0 bases and J shed 0 bases, with 6 bases lying between them. CDR3 length: 14 residues. CDR3 region: CASSLALHQETQYF. DNA of the CDR3: TGTGCCAGCAGCTTGGCCCTACACCAAGAGACCCAGTACTTC.

The sample holds a few counts of this clone. The J gene is TRBJ1-5, the V gene TRBV5-6, with 10 bases that match TRBD1. This CDR3 contains 15 residues. Germline CDR1 is SGHDT and CDR2 is YYEEEE. Trimming removed 4 bases from V and 3 bases from J; junction bases left unmatched: 4. The CDR3 region is CASSKGQGYNQPQHF. The CDR3 DNA reads TGTGCCAGCAGCAAGGGACAGGGGTACAATCAGCCCCAGCATTTT.

The chain has TRBV5-4 and TRBJ1-4, with 7 bases lining up with TRBD1. The V gene's germline CDR1 is SGHNT and CDR2 YYREEE (reference sequence). The CDR3 loop spans 13 amino acids. With 4 bases clipped from V and 8 bases from J, the junction kept 5 bases outside the gene matches. The DNA of the CDR3 is TGTGCCAGCAGCCTCGGGACAGCCGAAAAACTGTTTTTT. Amino acid sequence: CASSLGTAEKLFF. Full variable domain (outside the CDR3, taken from reference TRBV5-4 and TRBJ1-4): ETGVTQSPTHLIKTRGQQVTLRCSSQSGHNTVSWYQQALGQGPQFIFQYYREEENGRGNFPPRFSGLQFPNYSSELNVNALELDDSALYLCASSLGTAEKLFFGSGTQLSVL.

As regards this clone: Different DNA sequences within this sample yield the same CDR3. The chain links TRBV28 to TRBJ1-5; D gene ambiguous. V was pared by 5 bases and J by 5 bases, with 13 bases between. The CDR3 contains 14 residues. Per germline, CDR1 MDHEN and CDR2 SYDVKM. CDR3 in DNA: TGTGCCAGCAGTCTCGGAGGGTTGGATCAGCCCCAGCATTTT. Encoded protein: CASSLGGLDQPQHF.

This rearrangement joins TRBV2 to TRBJ2-5, with D perhaps TRBD2 (7 bases). Per the germline V gene, CDR1 is SNHLY and CDR2 is FYNNEI. The CDR3 consists of 16 residues. V gave up 10 bases and J gave up 4 bases, with 25 bases separating them. CDR3 coding DNA: TGTGCCACAACACACTCTTCGTGGGGGGGCCGAGAGACCCAGTACTTC. Translated, it gives CATTHSSWGGRETQYF.

This chain links TRBV6-1 with TRBJ2-7, with 8 positions matching TRBD1. Germline CDR1 and CDR2: MNHNS and SASEGT. The V and J ends lost 4 bases and 4 bases, in that order; junction bases with no gene match: 9. The CDR3 has 15 residues. The CDR3 region is CASSGPGTGSYEQYF. In DNA form, the CDR3 reads TGTGCCAGCAGTGGGCCCGGGACAGGTTCGTACGAGCAGTACTTC.

This clone was recorded once. The chain recombines TRBV5-6 with TRBJ1-1; 7 bases agree with TRBD1. The J segment lost 1 base and the V segment lost 2 bases, leaving 14 bases of the junction unmatched. The CDR3 extends over 18 amino acids. The germline gives CDR1 SGHDT, CDR2 YYEEEE. The CDR3 DNA reads as TGTGCCAGCAGCTTAGATAAGGTACAGGGGAGAACGAACACTGAAGCTTTCTTT. Translation: CASSLDKVQGRTNTEAFF.

The chain couples TRBV19 to TRBJ1-1, with TRBD1 matching 7 bases. V lost 4 bases, J lost 10 bases, and 12 bases stayed unmatched. Germline loops: CDR1 LNHDA, CDR2 SQIVND (reference sequence). The CDR3 covers 14 residues. The CDR3 bases are TGTGCCAGTAGTACCGCGGACAGGTCGAGGGGAGCTTTCTTT. As protein: CASSTADRSRGAFF. The whole variable domain, filled in from reference TRBV19 and TRBJ1-1, reads DGGITQSPKYLFRKEGQNVTLSCEQNLNHDAMYWYRQDPGQGLRLIYYSQIVNDFQKGDIAEGYSVSREKKESFPLTVTSAQKNPTAFYLCASSTADRSRGAFFGQGTRLTVV.

Note on this clone: Its ends do not fully match the called genes, so a read error is possible. This sequence joins TRBV6-1 and TRBJ2-1, with 9 bases that match TRBD2. Germline V gene sequence: CDR1 MNHNS, CDR2 SASEGT. The CDR3 has 11 residues. This CDR3 reads CASSGGGAEIF. The DNA of the CDR3 is TGTGCCAGCAGTGGCGGGGGGGCTGAGATCTTC.

The J gene is TRBJ2-1, the V gene TRBV29-1; 11 positions agree with TRBD1. Germline V gene sequence: CDR1 SQVTM, CDR2 ANQGSEA. V was pared by 3 bases and J by 9 bases, with 16 bases of the junction left unmatched. The CDR3 has 17 residues. CDR3 amino acids: CSVEGGTVRDRGGEQFF. CDR3 sequence (DNA): TGCAGCGTTGAGGGGGGAACAGTGCGGGACAGGGGGGGTGAGCAGTTCTTC.

This clone was recorded only once. The chain recombines TRBV13 with TRBJ2-5; tentative D call: TRBD2 (5 bases). Gene TRBJ2-7 matches the end of the DNA better, so the J call may be wrong. CDR1 and CDR2 (germline): PRHDT, FYEKMQ (reference sequence). This CDR3 is built from 14 residues. CDR3 sequence: CASSFGSLYYEQYF. The DNA for the CDR3 is TGTGCCAGCAGCTTTGGGAGTCTCTACTACGAGCAGTACTTC.

This chain uses TRBV19 with TRBJ1-1, with no clear D. The germline V gene encodes CDR1 LNHDA and CDR2 SQIVND (reference sequence). This CDR3 comprises 14 residues. The V end lost 5 bases, the J end lost 5 bases, and 15 bases lay between the germline ends. CDR3 coding DNA: TGTGCCAGTAGTCCCAGATCCGGGAGAACTGAAGCTTTCTTT. Its protein is CASSPRSGRTEAFF.

The J gene is TRBJ1-4, the V gene TRBV19; D is ambiguous. The ends were cut back, 4 bases at V and 0 bases at J, with 6 bases in the middle. Germline V gives CDR1 LNHDA, CDR2 SQIVND (reference sequence). This CDR3 is built from 14 residues. The CDR3, as DNA: TGTGCCAGTAGTAGCCCGGCAACTAATGAAAAACTGTTTTTT. It codes for CASSSPATNEKLFF.

The gene calls are TRBV9 and TRBJ2-1, with TRBD1 identical over 9 bases. The V gene end was trimmed by 4 bases and the J gene end by 8 bases; junction bases not matched to a gene: 10. The CDR3 is made up of 15 amino acids. CDR1 and CDR2 (germline): SGDLS, YYNGEE. This CDR3 reads CASSPSGTGLHEQFF. For the CDR3, the DNA is TGTGCCAGCAGCCCATCTGGGACAGGGTTGCATGAGCAGTTCTTC.